The present T cell receptor beta chain was sequenced within a study of shared clonotypes between healthy human individuals. Trimming removed 0 bases from V and 0 bases from J, with 9 bases in between. Per germline, CDR1 SGHRS and CDR2 YFSETQ. The CDR3 totals 15 residues. Points from the study as a whole: Relative to their counterparts shared across all four donors, non-shared clonotypes exhibited diminished generation probabilities.

Tens of thousands of T cell genomes (roughly 220 ng DNA) went into each sorted-subset replicate. Original processing notes: Owing to the provision of junction-only sequences devoid of quality scores by immunoSEQ, filtering differed. Measured with immunoSEQ multiplex PCR; TCRdb has only the in-frame clones, and not every one. The V and J calls and clone size were taken over from that table, and D and trimming were inferred from the DNA. The data show about 1 million clones, with approximately 76% seen just once and 1.4% to 1.5% held by the top ten. A word on this clone: What it binds is not known.

A split of CD4+ cells into CD45RA+ naive and CD45RA-negative memory subsets was performed. The receptor was derived from a man younger than 35 in good health. Sequences were obtained from memory CD4+ T cells sorted from blood. Sample subset: CD45RA-negative fraction. The chain links TRBV5-1 to TRBJ1-2; D is ambiguous. CDR3 DNA sequence: TGCGCCAGCAGCTTGGATGGCAGTGCTAACTATGGCTACACCTTC. Protein product: CASSLDGSANYGYTF.